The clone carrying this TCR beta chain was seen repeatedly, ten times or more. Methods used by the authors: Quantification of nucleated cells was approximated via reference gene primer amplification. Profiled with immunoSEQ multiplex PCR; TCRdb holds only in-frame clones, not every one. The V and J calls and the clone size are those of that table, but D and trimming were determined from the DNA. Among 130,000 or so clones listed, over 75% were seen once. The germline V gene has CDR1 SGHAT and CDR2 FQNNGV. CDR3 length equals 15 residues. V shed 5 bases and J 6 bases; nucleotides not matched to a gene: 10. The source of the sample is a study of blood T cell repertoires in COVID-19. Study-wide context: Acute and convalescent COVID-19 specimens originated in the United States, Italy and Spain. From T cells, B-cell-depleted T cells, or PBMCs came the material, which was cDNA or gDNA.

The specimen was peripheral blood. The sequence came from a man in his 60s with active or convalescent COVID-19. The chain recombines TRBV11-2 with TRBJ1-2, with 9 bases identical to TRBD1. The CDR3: CASSPAGDRVNGYTF. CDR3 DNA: TGTGCCAGCAGCCCCGCAGGGGACAGGGTGAATGGCTACACCTTC.